A selection of T cell receptor beta chains follows, all from one sample in a study of graft-versus-host responses after intestinal transplantation. Libraries were prepared by immunoSEQ multiplex PCR; TCRdb keeps only in-frame clonotypes and omits some of them. Altogether some 90,000 clones are present, 75% to 95% being singletons, with the ten largest covering 5.5% to 7%. What these receptors recognize is not known. The sample was unstimulated CD8+ T cells sorted from spleen or lymph node cells, taken before intestinal transplant. Every receptor here comes from a human donor who received an intestinal transplant. Each CDR3 is given with its conserved first and last residue. A D gene is named only where the DNA matches it firmly. A clone size is listed for some rows: how often the clone was seen (once, few, many), or a class if it is expanded.

CDR3: CASSYAGDTYEQYF
DNA: TGTGCCAGCAGTTACGCGGGGGATACCTACGAGCAGTACTTC
length: 14
V: TRBV6-6
size: .
J: TRBJ2-7
D: TRBD2

CDR3: CASSVKERSGVGSGANVLTF
DNA: TGTGCCAGCAGCGTAAAAGAGCGATCGGGAGTTGGTTCTGGGGCCAACGTCCTGACTTTC
length: 20
V: TRBV9
size: .
J: TRBJ2-6
D: .

CDR3: CASSFLNRPGLAGLKTQYF
DNA: TGTGCCAGCAGCTTCCTCAACCGACCGGGACTAGCGGGACTCAAGACCCAGTACTTC
length: 19
V: TRBV11-2
size: .
J: TRBJ2-5
D: TRBD2

CDR3: CASSHNRVDTGELFF
DNA: TGCGCCAGCAGCCATAACAGGGTGGACACCGGGGAGCTGTTTTTT
length: 15
V: TRBV4-1
size: .
J: TRBJ2-2
D: .

CDR3: CASSPRGPNYGYTF
DNA: TGTGCCAGCAGCCCACGAGGCCCTAACTATGGCTACACCTTC
length: 14
V: TRBV11-2
size: .
J: TRBJ1-2
D: .

CDR3: CASSRASAMYSYEQYF
DNA: TGTGCCAGTAGTAGGGCTAGCGCAATGTACTCCTACGAGCAGTACTTC
length: 16
V: TRBV19
size: few
J: TRBJ2-7
D: .

CDR3: CASRSGKGAFF
DNA: TGTGCCAGCAGGAGCGGGAAGGGGGCTTTCTTT
length: 11
V: TRBV2
size: .
J: TRBJ1-1
D: .

CDR3: CASSVQERIYNEQFF
DNA: TGTGCCAGCAGTGTACAAGAAAGGATCTACAATGAGCAGTTCTTC
length: 15
V: TRBV6-1
size: .
J: TRBJ2-1
D: .

CDR3: CACGHQLAEAFF
DNA: TGTGCCTGCGGACATCAGTTAGCTGAAGCTTTCTTT
length: 12
V: TRBV6-6
size: .
J: TRBJ1-1
D: .

CDR3: CASSSFNPFSGNTIYF
DNA: TGTGCCAGCAGCTCCTTCAATCCGTTCTCTGGAAACACCATATATTTT
length: 16
V: TRBV5-5
size: .
J: TRBJ1-3
D: .

CDR3: CASSTGQGIGEQFF
DNA: TGTGCCAGCAGCACCGGACAGGGAATAGGTGAGCAGTTCTTC
length: 14
V: TRBV11-2
size: .
J: TRBJ2-1
D: TRBD1

CDR3: CASSRPAGGLADTQYF
DNA: TGTGCCAGCAGCCGCCCAGCGGGAGGGCTAGCAGATACGCAGTATTTT
length: 16
V: TRBV28
size: .
J: TRBJ2-3
D: TRBD2

CDR3: CASTEGAWSNQPQHF
DNA: TGTGCCAGTACGGAGGGGGCTTGGAGCAATCAGCCCCAGCATTTT
length: 15
V: TRBV19
size: .
J: TRBJ1-5
D: TRBD1

CDR3: CASSPLAGSATQYF
DNA: TGCGCCAGCAGCCCGTTAGCGGGGTCGGCGACCCAGTACTTC
length: 14
V: TRBV4-1
size: .
J: TRBJ2-5
D: TRBD2

CDR3: CASSDGSGRGNEQFF
DNA: TGCGCCAGCAGTGATGGTAGCGGGAGAGGCAATGAGCAGTTCTTC
length: 15
V: TRBV10-2
size: .
J: TRBJ2-1
D: TRBD2

CDR3: CASSLGHIGQGNYGYTF
DNA: TGTGCCAGCAGCTTAGGCCACATCGGACAGGGAAATTATGGCTACACCTTC
length: 17
V: TRBV7-9
size: .
J: TRBJ1-2
D: TRBD1

CDR3: CASSRLDRERQSRANVLTF
DNA: TGTGCCAGCAGCAGACTAGACAGAGAACGACAAAGTCGGGCCAACGTCCTGACTTTC
length: 19
V: TRBV7-2
size: .
J: TRBJ2-6
D: .

CDR3: CASSPAAGESEQYF
DNA: TGTGCCAGCAGCCCAGCGGCCGGGGAGTCCGAGCAGTACTTC
length: 14
V: TRBV6-5
size: .
J: TRBJ2-7
D: .

CDR3: CASTWTDLKGETQYF
DNA: TGCGCCAGCACCTGGACGGACTTGAAGGGTGAGACCCAGTACTTC
length: 15
V: TRBV10-2
size: .
J: TRBJ2-5
D: .

CDR3: CASGLVTRQGDGGTYNSPLHF
DNA: TGTGCTAGTGGTTTGGTAACGCGGCAGGGGGACGGCGGGACTTATAATTCACCCCTCCACTTT
length: 21
V: TRBV12-5
size: .
J: TRBJ1-6
D: TRBD1

CDR3: CASSIVFTDTQYF
DNA: TGTGCCAGTAGTATAGTATTTACAGATACGCAGTATTTT
length: 13
V: TRBV19
size: .
J: TRBJ2-3
D: .

CDR3: CASSPIDNPYEQYF
DNA: TGTGCCAGCAGCCCCATTGATAATCCCTACGAGCAGTACTTC
length: 14
V: TRBV27
size: .
J: TRBJ2-7
D: .

CDR3: CASKASEWTDTQYF
DNA: TGCGCCAGCAAGGCGAGTGAGTGGACAGATACGCAGTATTTT
length: 14
V: TRBV10-2
size: few
J: TRBJ2-3
D: .

CDR3: CASTKRGGQETQYF
DNA: TGTGCCAGCACCAAGAGAGGGGGACAAGAGACCCAGTACTTC
length: 14
V: TRBV27
size: once
J: TRBJ2-5
D: .

CDR3: CASSHAGTGYVDEQFF
DNA: TGTGCCAGCAGCCATGCCGGGACAGGGTACGTCGATGAGCAGTTCTTC
length: 16
V: TRBV4-2
size: .
J: TRBJ2-1
D: TRBD1